The sequence of this T cell receptor beta chain was determined in a study of shared T cell receptors in the human thymus. The assay was immunoSEQ multiplex PCR, and TCRdb's table has in-frame clones only and misses some. The sample yields fewer than 700,000 clones, roughly 90% seen once. V gave up 3 bases and J gave up 2 bases; unmatched junction bases: 29. The germline V gene has CDR1 SGDLS and CDR2 YYNGEE. The CDR3 extends over 23 amino acids. The sample also formed part of further work on human thymus T cells. That study adds: Resections obtained during corrective heart surgery supplied the thymus tissue.

This rearrangement joins TRBV9 to TRBJ2-1, with 7 positions matching TRBD1. This TCR derives from a boy younger than two with a congenital heart defect. Material for sequencing was thymocytes. CDR3 coding DNA: TGTGCCAGCAGCGCCCCCACAGGGGAGTTTTTTCGCCCCGCTGACTACACCTACAATGAGCAGTTCTTC. Translated: CASSAPTGEFFRPADYTYNEQFF. The variable domain in full, completed from reference TRBV9 and TRBJ2-1, reads DSGVTQTPKHLITATGQRVTLRCSPRSGDLSVYWYQQSLDQGLQFLIQYYNGEERAKGNILERFSAQQFPDLHSELNLSSLELGDSALYFCASSAPTGEFFRPADYTYNEQFFGPGTRLTVL.